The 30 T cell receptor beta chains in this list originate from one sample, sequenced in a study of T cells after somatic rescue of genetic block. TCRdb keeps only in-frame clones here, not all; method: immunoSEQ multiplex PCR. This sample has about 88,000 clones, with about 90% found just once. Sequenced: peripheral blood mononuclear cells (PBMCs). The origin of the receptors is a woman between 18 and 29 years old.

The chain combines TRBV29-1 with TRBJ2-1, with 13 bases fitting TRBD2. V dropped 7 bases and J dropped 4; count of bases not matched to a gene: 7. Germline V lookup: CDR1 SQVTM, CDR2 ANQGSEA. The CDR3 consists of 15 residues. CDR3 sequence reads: CSEYGGLAGYNEQFF. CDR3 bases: TGCAGCGAGTACGGGGGACTAGCGGGGTACAATGAGCAGTTCTTC.

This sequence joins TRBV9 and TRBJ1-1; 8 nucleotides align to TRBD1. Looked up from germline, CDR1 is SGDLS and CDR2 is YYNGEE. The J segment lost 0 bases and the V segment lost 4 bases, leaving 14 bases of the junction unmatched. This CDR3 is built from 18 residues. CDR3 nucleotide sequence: TGTGCCAGCAGCCCGCAAATTCCGGGACAGGTCTTGAACACTGAAGCTTTCTTT. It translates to CASSPQIPGQVLNTEAFF.

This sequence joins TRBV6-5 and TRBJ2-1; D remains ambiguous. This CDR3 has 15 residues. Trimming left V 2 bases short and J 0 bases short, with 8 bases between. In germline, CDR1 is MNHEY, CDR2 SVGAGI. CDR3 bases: TGTGCCAGCAGTTACGACCGAAACTCCTACAATGAGCAGTTCTTC. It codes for CASSYDRNSYNEQFF.

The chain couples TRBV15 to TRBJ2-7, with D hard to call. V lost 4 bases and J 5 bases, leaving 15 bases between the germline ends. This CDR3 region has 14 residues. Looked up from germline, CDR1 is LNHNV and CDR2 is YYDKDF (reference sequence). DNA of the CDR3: TGTGCCACCAGCATCTCTCCCTCAGAGAACGAGCAGTACTTC. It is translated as CATSISPSENEQYF.

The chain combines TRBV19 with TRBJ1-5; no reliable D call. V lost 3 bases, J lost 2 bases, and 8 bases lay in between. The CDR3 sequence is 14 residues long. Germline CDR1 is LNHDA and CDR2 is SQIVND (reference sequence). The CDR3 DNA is TGTGCCAGTAGTATCGTTGCGGGCAATCAGCCCCAGCATTTT. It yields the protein CASSIVAGNQPQHF.

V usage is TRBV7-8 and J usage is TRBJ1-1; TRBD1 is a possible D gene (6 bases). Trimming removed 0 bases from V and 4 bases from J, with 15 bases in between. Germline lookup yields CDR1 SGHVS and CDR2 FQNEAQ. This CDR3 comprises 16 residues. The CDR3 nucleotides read TGTGCCAGCAGCTTAGCGTCGTTTAGCAGGGGCACTGAAGCTTTCTTT. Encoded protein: CASSLASFSRGTEAFF.

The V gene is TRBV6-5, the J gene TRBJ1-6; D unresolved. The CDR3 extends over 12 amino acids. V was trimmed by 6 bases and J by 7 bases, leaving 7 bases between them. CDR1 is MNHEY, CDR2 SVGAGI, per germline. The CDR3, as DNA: TGTGCCAGCAGCCGCAGGAATTCACCCCTCCACTTT. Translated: CASSRRNSPLHF.

The CDR3 spells CASSPLAGNTGELFF. The CDR3, as DNA: TGTGCCAGCAGCCCTCTAGCGGGGAACACCGGGGAGCTGTTTTTT. The V and J genes are TRBV5-5 and TRBJ2-2, with TRBD2 matching over 8 bases. V trimming: 4 bases; J trimming: 1 base; junction bases outside the gene matches: 3. The CDR3 is 15 amino acids. Germline CDR1 reads SGHKS; CDR2 reads YYEKEE (reference sequence).

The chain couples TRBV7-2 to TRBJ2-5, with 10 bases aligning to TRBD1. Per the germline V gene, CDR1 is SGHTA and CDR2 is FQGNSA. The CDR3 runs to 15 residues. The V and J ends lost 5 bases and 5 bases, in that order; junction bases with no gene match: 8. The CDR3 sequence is CASSDRGRLGETQYF. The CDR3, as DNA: TGTGCCAGCAGCGACAGGGGGCGCTTGGGGGAGACCCAGTACTTC.

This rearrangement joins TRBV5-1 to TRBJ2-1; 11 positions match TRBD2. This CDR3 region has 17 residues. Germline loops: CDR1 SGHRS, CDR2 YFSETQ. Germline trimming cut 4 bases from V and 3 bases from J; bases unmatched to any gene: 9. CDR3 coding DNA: TGCGCCAGCAGCCCAGCCGGACTAGCGGGTAACTACAATGAGCAGTTCTTC. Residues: CASSPAGLAGNYNEQFF. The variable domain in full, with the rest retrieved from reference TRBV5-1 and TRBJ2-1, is KAGVTQTPRYLIKTRGQQVTLSCSPISGHRSVSWYQQTPGQGLQFLFEYFSETQRNKGNFPGRFSGRQFSNSRSEMNVSTLELGDSALYLCASSPAGLAGNYNEQFFGPGTRLTVL.

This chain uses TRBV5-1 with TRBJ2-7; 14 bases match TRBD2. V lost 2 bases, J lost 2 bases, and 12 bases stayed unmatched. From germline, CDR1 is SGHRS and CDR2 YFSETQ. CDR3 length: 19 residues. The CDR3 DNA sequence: TGCGCCAGCAGCTTACCCTCCGGGACTAGCGGGAGTCTCGCCTACGAGCAGTACTTC. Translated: CASSLPSGTSGSLAYEQYF.

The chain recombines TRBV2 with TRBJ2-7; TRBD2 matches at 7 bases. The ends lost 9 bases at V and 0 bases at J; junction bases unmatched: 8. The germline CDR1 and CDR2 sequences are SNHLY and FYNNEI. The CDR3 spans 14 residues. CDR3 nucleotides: TGTGCCAGACCTGACAGCGGGACCTCCTACGAGCAGTACTTC. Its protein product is CARPDSGTSYEQYF.

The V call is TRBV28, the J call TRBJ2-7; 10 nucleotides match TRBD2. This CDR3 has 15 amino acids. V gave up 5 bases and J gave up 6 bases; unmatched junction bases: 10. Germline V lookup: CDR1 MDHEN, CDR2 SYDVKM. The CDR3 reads CASSGGTSEEGEQYF. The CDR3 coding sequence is TGTGCCAGCAGTGGTGGGACTAGCGAGGAAGGCGAGCAGTACTTC.

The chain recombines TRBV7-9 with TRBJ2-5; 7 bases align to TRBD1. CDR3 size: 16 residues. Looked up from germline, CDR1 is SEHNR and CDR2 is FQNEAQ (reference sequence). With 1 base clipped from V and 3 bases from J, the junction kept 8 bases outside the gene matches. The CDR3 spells CASSLVSATGKETQYF. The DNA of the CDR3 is TGTGCCAGCAGCTTAGTGTCTGCGACAGGGAAAGAGACCCAGTACTTC.

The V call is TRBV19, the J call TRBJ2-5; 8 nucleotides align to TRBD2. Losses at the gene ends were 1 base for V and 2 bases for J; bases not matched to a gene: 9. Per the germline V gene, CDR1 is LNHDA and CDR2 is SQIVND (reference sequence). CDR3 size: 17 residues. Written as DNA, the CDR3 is TGTGCCAGTAGTATAGCCCCCCCGGGAGGGGGTCAAGAGACCCAGTACTTC. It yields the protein CASSIAPPGGGQETQYF.

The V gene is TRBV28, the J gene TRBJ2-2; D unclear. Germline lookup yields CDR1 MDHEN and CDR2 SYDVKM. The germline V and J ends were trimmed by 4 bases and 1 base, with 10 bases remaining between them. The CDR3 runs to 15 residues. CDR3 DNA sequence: TGTGCCAGCAGTTATAGGACGGGGAACACCGGGGAGCTGTTTTTT. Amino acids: CASSYRTGNTGELFF.

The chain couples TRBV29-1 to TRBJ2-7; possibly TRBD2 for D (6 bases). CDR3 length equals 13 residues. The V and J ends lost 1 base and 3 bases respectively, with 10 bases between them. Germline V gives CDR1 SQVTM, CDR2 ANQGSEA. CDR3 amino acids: CSVEAGVRYEQYF. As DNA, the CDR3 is TGCAGCGTTGAAGCGGGGGTTCGCTACGAGCAGTACTTC.

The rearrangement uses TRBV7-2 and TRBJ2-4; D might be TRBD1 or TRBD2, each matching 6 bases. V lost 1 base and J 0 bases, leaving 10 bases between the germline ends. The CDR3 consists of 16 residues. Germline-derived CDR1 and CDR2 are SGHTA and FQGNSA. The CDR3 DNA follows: TGTGCCAGCAGCTTAGAAGGGGGGCTAGCCAAAAACATTCAGTACTTC. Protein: CASSLEGGLAKNIQYF.

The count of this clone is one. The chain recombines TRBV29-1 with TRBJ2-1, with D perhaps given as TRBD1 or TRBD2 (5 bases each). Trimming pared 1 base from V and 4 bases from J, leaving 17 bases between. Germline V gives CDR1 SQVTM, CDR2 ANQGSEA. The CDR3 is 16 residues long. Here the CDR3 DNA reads TGCAGCGTTGAAGGACAGAGAGCGGCCCAGTACAATGAGCAGTTCTTC. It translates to CSVEGQRAAQYNEQFF.

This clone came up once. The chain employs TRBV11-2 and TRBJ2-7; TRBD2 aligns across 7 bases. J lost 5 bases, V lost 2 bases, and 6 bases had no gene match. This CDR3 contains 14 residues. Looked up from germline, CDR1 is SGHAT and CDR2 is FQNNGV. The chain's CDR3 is CASSLRPRGDEQYF. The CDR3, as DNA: TGTGCCAGCAGCTTAAGGCCCCGGGGGGACGAGCAGTACTTC.

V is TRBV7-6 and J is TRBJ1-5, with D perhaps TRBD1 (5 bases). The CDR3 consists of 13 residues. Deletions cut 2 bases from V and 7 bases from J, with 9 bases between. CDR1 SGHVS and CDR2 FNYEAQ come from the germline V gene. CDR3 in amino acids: CASSLSGGQPQHF. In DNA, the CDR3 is TGTGCCAGCAGCTTATCGGGGGGGCAGCCCCAGCATTTT.

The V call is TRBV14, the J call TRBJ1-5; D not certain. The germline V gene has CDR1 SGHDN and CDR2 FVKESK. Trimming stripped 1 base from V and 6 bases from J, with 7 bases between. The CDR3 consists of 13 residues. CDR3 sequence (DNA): TGTGCCAGCAGCCAAGGCAACAGTCAGCCCCAGCATTTT. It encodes CASSQGNSQPQHF.

CDR3 sequence: CASSLLDSEGEKLFF. CDR3 coding DNA: TGTGCCAGCAGCTTACTTGACAGTGAGGGTGAAAAACTGTTTTTT. J is TRBJ1-4 and V is TRBV28, with D perhaps matching TRBD1 (5 bases). With 6 bases removed from V and 7 bases from J, the gap between germline ends came to 18 bases. The V gene's germline CDR1 is MDHEN and CDR2 SYDVKM. The CDR3 runs to 15 residues.

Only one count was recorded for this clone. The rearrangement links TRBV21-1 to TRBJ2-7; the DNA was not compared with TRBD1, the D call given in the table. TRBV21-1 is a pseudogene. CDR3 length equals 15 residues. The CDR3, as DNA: TGTGCCAGCAGCAAAAGACAGGGATGGACCTACGAGCAGTACTTC. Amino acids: CASSKRQGWTYEQYF.

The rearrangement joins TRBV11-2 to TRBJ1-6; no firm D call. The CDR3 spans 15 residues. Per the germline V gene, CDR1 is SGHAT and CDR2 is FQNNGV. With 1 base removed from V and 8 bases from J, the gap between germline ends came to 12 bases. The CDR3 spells CASSLVDGRYSPLHF. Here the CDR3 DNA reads TGTGCCAGCAGCTTAGTGGACGGTCGATATTCACCCCTCCACTTT.

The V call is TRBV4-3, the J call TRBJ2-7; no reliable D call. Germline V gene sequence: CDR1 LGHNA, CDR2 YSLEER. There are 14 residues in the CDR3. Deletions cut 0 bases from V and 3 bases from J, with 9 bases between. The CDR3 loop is CASSQDWGNYEQYF. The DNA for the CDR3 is TGCGCCAGCAGCCAAGATTGGGGTAACTACGAGCAGTACTTC.

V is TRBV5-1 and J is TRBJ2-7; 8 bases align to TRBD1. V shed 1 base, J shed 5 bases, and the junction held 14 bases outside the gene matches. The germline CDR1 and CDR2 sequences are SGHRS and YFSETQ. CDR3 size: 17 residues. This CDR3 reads CASSLYSSGQGVHEQYF. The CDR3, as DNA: TGCGCCAGCAGCTTGTATTCTTCAGGACAGGGAGTCCACGAGCAGTACTTC.

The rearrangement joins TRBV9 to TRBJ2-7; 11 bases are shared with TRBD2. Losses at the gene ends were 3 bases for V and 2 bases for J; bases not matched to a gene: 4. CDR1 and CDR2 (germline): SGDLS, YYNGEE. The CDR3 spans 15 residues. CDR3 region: CASSAGLAGTYEQYF. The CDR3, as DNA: TGTGCCAGCAGCGCCGGACTAGCGGGTACCTACGAGCAGTACTTC.

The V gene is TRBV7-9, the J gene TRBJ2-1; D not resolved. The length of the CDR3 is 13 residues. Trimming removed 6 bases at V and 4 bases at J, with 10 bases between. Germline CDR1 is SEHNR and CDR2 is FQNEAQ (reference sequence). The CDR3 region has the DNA TGTGCCAGCAGTGCTCCTCGTTACAATGAGCAGTTCTTC. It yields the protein CASSAPRYNEQFF.

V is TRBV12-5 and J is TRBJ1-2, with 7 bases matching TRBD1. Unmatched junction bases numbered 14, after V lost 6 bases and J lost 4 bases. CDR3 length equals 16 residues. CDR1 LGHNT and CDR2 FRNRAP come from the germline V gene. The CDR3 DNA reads TGTGCTAGTGGCTATAATACAGGGACAGTTAGCTATGGCTACACCTTC. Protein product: CASGYNTGTVSYGYTF.